This T cell receptor (beta chain) was captured in a study of breast tumors, draining lymph nodes, adjacent tissues. Study observations and caveats: Compared with lymph nodes, tumors were less diverse; compared with nontumor tissue, more. Compared with basal-like, luminal-like tumors shared significantly more repertoire with nontumor tissue.

The germline V and J ends were trimmed by 0 bases and 9 bases, with 13 bases remaining between them. From germline, CDR1 is DFQATT and CDR2 SNEGSKA (reference sequence). The CDR3 contains 13 residues. This clonotype was seen repeatedly, ten times or more. Its antigen is unknown. TCRdb re-called the multiplex PCR reads with MiXCR, one entry per CDR3 protein. The sample consists of some 120,000 distinct CDR3 sequences, approximately 20% of them appearing once. Axillary draining lymph nodes of breast cancer patients supplied the node samples. This clonotype originated in a female donor with breast cancer. Some clones in this sample may be carry-over from other donors' samples. This chain links TRBV20-1 with TRBJ2-3; tentatively, D is TRBD1 or TRBD2 (5 bases each). Sequencing input: axillary lymph node tissue. CDR3 protein: CSARDSGALTQYF. In DNA form, the CDR3 reads TGCAGTGCTAGAGATTCCGGGGCCCTAACGCAGTATTTT.